What follows are 16 T cell receptor beta chains derived from one specimen sequenced in a study of T cells in Graves' hyperthyroidism and ophthalmopathy. The TCR beta CDR3 regions underwent amplification using RNA transcripts as the source. First-round RT-PCR targeting the TCR CDR3 was performed with the HTBI primer set. TCRdb reprocessed the multiplex PCR reads with MiXCR, giving one entry per CDR3 protein. In the table there are 450,000 to 550,000 distinct CDR3 sequences, roughly a quarter of which are singletons. Sequenced sample: blood. The origin of the receptors is a woman aged 25 to 39 with Graves' ophthalmopathy.

Comment on this clonotype: A much larger clone differs by one base, so this may be a read error. The CDR3 does not close with the conserved phenylalanine or tryptophan, likely indicating a read error. The genes are TRBV6-2 or TRBV6-3 and TRBJ1-1; D not certain. Germline CDR1 MNHEY, CDR2 SVGEGT. The V and J ends lost 3 bases and 3 bases respectively, with 20 bases between them. The CDR3 consists of 17 residues. The CDR3 DNA follows: TGTGCCAGCAGTTATAAGTCCCATACGAACCTTGACACTGAAGCTTTCTTG. Its protein is CASSYKSHTNLDTEAFL.

This clonotype was observed a handful of times. This chain joins TRBV20-1 and TRBJ2-3; 7 bases align to TRBD2. V trimming: 2 bases; J trimming: 2 bases; junction bases outside the gene matches: 4. The CDR3 totals 14 residues. Germline CDR1 is DFQATT and CDR2 is SNEGSKA (reference sequence). The CDR3 spells CSARWGGATDTQYF. DNA for the CDR3: TGCAGTGCTAGATGGGGGGGAGCCACAGATACGCAGTATTTT.

The rearrangement joins TRBV14 to TRBJ2-5; TRBD2 agrees at 10 bases. Trimming removed 0 bases from V and 4 bases from J; junction bases left unmatched: 8. This CDR3 is 17 amino acids long. The germline V gene has CDR1 SGHDN and CDR2 FVKESK. The CDR3, as DNA: TGTGCCAGCAGCCAAGAGCCCTGGGTAGCGGGAGGAGAGACCCAGTACTTC. It is translated as CASSQEPWVAGGETQYF.

In this sample, this clonotype turned up many times. This chain joins TRBV7-3 and TRBJ1-2; the D gene is possibly TRBD1 (5 bases). CDR3 length: 15 residues. Per germline, CDR1 SGHTA and CDR2 FQGTGA. V was shortened by 0 bases and J by 6 bases, with 14 bases between the two germline ends. The CDR3 region has the DNA TGTGCCAGCAGCTTAACAGGCAGGGAGGAGCATGGCTACACCTTC. The encoded protein is CASSLTGREEHGYTF.

This clonotype was seen repeatedly, ten times or more. This sequence joins TRBV7-2 and TRBJ2-5; possibly TRBD2 for D (5 bases). The germline gives CDR1 SGHTA, CDR2 FQGNSA. Trimming removed 2 bases from V and 4 bases from J, with 11 bases in between. The CDR3 covers 14 residues. DNA for the CDR3: TGTGCCAGCAGCTTATCCTCGGGGAGAGAGACCCAGTACTTC. Translated, it gives CASSLSSGRETQYF.

This clonotype appeared many times. The V gene is TRBV12-3 or TRBV12-4, the J gene TRBJ2-5; D not resolved. The CDR3 loop spans 13 amino acids. V gave up 3 bases and J gave up 5 bases, with 10 bases separating them. CDR3 region: CASSLSSGETQYF. The CDR3 nucleotides read TGTGCCAGCAGTTTGAGCTCTGGCGAGACCCAGTACTTC.

This clonotype was recorded many times. The chain combines TRBV7-3 with TRBJ2-4, with TRBD1 as a possible D gene (6 bases). CDR3 length: 14 residues. Germline CDR1 is SGHTA and CDR2 is FQGTGA. Trimming cost V 5 bases and J 7 bases, with 15 bases left between them. DNA of the CDR3: TGTGCCAGCAGCCCCTCCCGGGACACCAACATTCAGTACTTC. This translates into CASSPSRDTNIQYF.

In its sample, this clonotype was seen a few times. The rearrangement links TRBV6-4 to TRBJ1-2; tentatively, D is TRBD1 (6 bases). V shed 7 bases and J shed 5 bases, with 20 bases lying between them. From germline, CDR1 is MRHNA and CDR2 SNTAGT. There are 15 residues in the CDR3. The CDR3 nucleotides read TGTGCCAGCACAGGAGAACAGGGCCTATCATATGGCTACACCTTC. Amino acids: CASTGEQGLSYGYTF.

This clonotype was observed at least ten times. The gene calls are TRBV2 and TRBJ2-7; 9 bases line up with TRBD2. The CDR3 totals 14 residues. Trimming at V came to 7 bases and at J to 3 bases, leaving 7 bases not matched to a gene. Germline V gene lookup returns CDR1 SNHLY and CDR2 FYNNEI. CDR3 loop: CASTFSGGYYEQYF. The CDR3 DNA sequence: TGTGCCAGCACTTTTAGCGGGGGCTACTACGAGCAGTACTTC.

This clonotype came up many times. V is TRBV19 and J is TRBJ2-5, with D perhaps assigned TRBD1 or TRBD2 (5 bases each). Germline CDR1 reads LNHDA; CDR2 reads SQIVND (reference sequence). Trimming took 2 bases from V and 1 from J, leaving 14 bases between them. This CDR3 spans 16 amino acids. The CDR3 loop reads CASSIPSGGRQETQYF. The CDR3 nucleotides are TGTGCCAGTAGTATACCCTCTGGGGGACGCCAAGAGACCCAGTACTTC.

This clonotype was seen ten or more times. The rearrangement links TRBV13 to TRBJ1-1; D unclear. Germline V gene sequence: CDR1 PRHDT, CDR2 FYEKMQ (reference sequence). The CDR3 runs to 8 residues. Trimming shortened V by 8 bases and J by 7 bases, and 2 bases separated the two germline ends. The CDR3 reads CASLEAFF. Written as DNA, the CDR3 is TGTGCCAGCCTTGAAGCTTTCTTT.

The table lists this clonotype with many counts. CDR3 sequence (DNA): TGCGCCAGCAGCATCTATAGCGGGGGGGCCCTAGAGACCCAGTACTTC. Protein product: CASSIYSGGALETQYF. The rearrangement joins TRBV4-1 to TRBJ2-5, with TRBD2 identical over 11 bases. Germline V gives CDR1 MGHRA, CDR2 YSYEKL. There are 16 residues in the CDR3. With V trimmed by 5 bases and J by 4 bases, 9 bases remained unmatched.

This chain uses TRBV6-5 with TRBJ2-5; 8 bases are shared with TRBD1. The V gene's germline CDR1 is MNHEY and CDR2 SVGAGI. This CDR3 is built from 18 residues. The V gene end was trimmed by 0 bases and the J gene end by 4 bases; junction bases not matched to a gene: 13. The CDR3 protein is CASSYSSPGQGMGETQYF. CDR3 DNA: TGTGCCAGCAGTTACTCGTCTCCCGGACAGGGAATGGGAGAGACCCAGTACTTC.

Comment on this clonotype: A junction boundary mismatches the germline segment, possibly from a read error. This chain connects TRBV6-1 to TRBJ1-3; no clear D gene. Germline V gives CDR1 MNHNS, CDR2 SASEGT. CDR3 length equals 14 residues. In nucleotides, the CDR3 is TGTGCCAGCAGTCCTCGGGTCTTCTTAAACACCGTATATTTT. The encoded protein is CASSPRVFLNTVYF.

This sequence joins TRBV28 and TRBJ2-2; D ambiguous. Between the trimmed V and J ends, which lost 3 bases and 5 bases, there was a span of 7 bases. The CDR3 covers 13 residues. The germline V gene encodes CDR1 MDHEN and CDR2 SYDVKM. CDR3 in DNA: TGTGCCAGCAGTTTCAGTCGAACCGGGGAGCTGTTTTTT. Translating gives CASSFSRTGELFF.

The chain is built from TRBV5-1 and TRBJ2-2; 13 bases are shared with TRBD2. V dropped 0 bases and J dropped 3; count of bases not matched to a gene: 2. The CDR3 totals 17 residues. The germline CDR1 and CDR2 sequences are SGHRS and YFSETQ. Here the CDR3 DNA reads TGCGCCAGCAGCTTGGGGACTAGCGGGGGACACACCGGGGAGCTGTTTTTT. Encoded protein: CASSLGTSGGHTGELFF. Complete variable domain (other parts from reference TRBV5-1 and TRBJ2-2): KAGVTQTPRYLIKTRGQQVTLSCSPISGHRSVSWYQQTPGQGLQFLFEYFSETQRNKGNFPGRFSGRQFSNSRSEMNVSTLELGDSALYLCASSLGTSGGHTGELFFGEGSRLTVL.